This record covers a single T cell receptor (beta chain). Some clones are missing from TCRdb's copy, which holds only in-frame ones; the method was immunoSEQ multiplex PCR. The data hold roughly 2.4 million clones, with 90% to 97% observed a single time. The data were obtained in a study of shared clonotypes between healthy human individuals. The authors divided CD4+ cells into CD45RA+ naive and CD45RA-negative memory subsets. This receptor was taken from a man younger than 35 in good health. The source material was naive CD4+ T cells sorted from blood. The subset here: CD45RA+ positively selected.

The CDR3 reads CASSRQQPTGELFF. The CDR3 DNA sequence: TGTGCCAGTAGTAGACAGCAACCTACCGGGGAGCTGTTTTTT. This chain connects TRBV19 to TRBJ2-2; the D gene is possibly TRBD1 (5 bases). Trimming took 4 bases from V and 5 from J, leaving 11 bases between them. The CDR3 spans 14 residues. The germline V gene has CDR1 LNHDA and CDR2 SQIVND (reference sequence).